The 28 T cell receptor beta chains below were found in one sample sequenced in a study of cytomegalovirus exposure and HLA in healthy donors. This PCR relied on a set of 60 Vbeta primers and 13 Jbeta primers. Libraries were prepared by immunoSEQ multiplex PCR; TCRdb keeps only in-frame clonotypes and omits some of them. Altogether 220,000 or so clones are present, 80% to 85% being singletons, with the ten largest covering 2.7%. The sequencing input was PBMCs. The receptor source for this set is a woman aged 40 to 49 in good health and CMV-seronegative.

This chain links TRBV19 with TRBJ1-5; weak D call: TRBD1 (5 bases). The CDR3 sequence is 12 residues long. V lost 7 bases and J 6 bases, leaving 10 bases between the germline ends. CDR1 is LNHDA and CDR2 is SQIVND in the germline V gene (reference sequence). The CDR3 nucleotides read TGTGCCAGTACGAAGGGGCGTCAGCCCCAGCATTTT. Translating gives CASTKGRQPQHF.

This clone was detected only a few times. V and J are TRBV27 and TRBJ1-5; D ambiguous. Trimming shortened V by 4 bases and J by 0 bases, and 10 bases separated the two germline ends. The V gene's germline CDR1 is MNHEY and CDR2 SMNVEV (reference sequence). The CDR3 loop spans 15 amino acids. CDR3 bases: TGTGCCAGCAGTTGGGCGGGTTATAGCAATCAGCCCCAGCATTTT. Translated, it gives CASSWAGYSNQPQHF.

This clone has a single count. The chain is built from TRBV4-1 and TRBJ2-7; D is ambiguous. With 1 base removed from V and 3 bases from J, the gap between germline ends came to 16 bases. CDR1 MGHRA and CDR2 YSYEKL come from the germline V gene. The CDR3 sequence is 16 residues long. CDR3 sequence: CASSQAYPVTDYEQYF. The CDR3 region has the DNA TGCGCCAGCAGCCAAGCTTACCCCGTTACAGACTACGAGCAGTACTTC.

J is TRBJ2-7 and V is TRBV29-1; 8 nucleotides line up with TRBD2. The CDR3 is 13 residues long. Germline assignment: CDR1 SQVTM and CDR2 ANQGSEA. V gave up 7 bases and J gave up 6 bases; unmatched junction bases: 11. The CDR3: CSGSGSGTGEQYF. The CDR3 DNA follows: TGCAGCGGAAGCGGGAGTGGGACGGGCGAGCAGTACTTC.

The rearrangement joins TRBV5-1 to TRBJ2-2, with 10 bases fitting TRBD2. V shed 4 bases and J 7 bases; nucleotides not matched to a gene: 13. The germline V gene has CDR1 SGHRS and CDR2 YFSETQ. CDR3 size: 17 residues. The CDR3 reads CASSTGWLAGEHGELFF. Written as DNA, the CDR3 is TGCGCCAGCAGCACAGGCTGGCTAGCGGGAGAGCACGGGGAGCTGTTTTTT.

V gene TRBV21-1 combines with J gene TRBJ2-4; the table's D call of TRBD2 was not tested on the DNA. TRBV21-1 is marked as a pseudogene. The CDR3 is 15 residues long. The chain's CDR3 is CASTMRSDPKNIQYF. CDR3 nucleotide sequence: TGTGCCAGCACCATGAGGAGTGACCCCAAAAACATTCAGTACTTC.

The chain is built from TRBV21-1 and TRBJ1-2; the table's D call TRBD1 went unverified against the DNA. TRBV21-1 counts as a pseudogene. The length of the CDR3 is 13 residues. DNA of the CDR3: TGTGCCCCAACGGGACAGGTCCCCTATGGCTACACCTTC. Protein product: CAPTGQVPYGYTF.

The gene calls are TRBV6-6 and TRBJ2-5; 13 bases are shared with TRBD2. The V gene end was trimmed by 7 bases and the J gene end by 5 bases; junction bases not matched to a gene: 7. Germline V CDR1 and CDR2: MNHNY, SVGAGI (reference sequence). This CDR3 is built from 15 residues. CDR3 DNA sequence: TGTGCCAGCACCACTAGCGGGAGGGCCCGGGAGACCCAGTACTTC. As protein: CASTTSGRARETQYF.

The CDR3 bases are TGTGCCAGCAGCTCTCTAGCGGGGACCTTAAATGAGCAGTTCTTC. Translating it yields CASSSLAGTLNEQFF. The chain uses TRBV7-3 and TRBJ2-1, with 9 bases that match TRBD2. CDR1 is SGHTA and CDR2 is FQGTGA in the germline V gene. The CDR3 loop spans 15 amino acids. The V and J ends lost 4 bases and 7 bases, in that order; junction bases with no gene match: 8. Combining the CDR3 with reference TRBV7-3 and TRBJ2-1 gives the whole variable domain GAGVSQTPSNKVTEKGKYVELRCDPISGHTALYWYRQSLGQGPEFLIYFQGTGAADDSGLPNDRFFAVRPEGSVSTLKIQRTERGDSAVYLCASSSLAGTLNEQFFGPGTRLTVL.

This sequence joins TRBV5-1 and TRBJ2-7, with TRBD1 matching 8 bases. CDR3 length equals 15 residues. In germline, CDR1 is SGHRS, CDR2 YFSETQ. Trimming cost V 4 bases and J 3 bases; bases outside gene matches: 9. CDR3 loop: CASSVGAQGDYEQYF. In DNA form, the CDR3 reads TGCGCCAGCAGCGTAGGGGCACAGGGGGACTACGAGCAGTACTTC.

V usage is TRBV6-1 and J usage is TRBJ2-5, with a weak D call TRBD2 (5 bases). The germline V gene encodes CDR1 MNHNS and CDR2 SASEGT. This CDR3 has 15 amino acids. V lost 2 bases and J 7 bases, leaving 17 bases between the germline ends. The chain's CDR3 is CASSETVASRGTQYF. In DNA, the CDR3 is TGTGCCAGCAGTGAAACAGTTGCTAGTCGGGGGACCCAGTACTTC.

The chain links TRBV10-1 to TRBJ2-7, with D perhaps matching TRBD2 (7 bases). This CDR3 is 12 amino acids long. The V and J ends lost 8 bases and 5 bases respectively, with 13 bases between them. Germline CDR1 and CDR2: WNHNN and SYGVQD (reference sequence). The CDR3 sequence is CASGGGGDEQYF. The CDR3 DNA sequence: TGCGCCAGCGGCGGAGGGGGGGACGAGCAGTACTTC.

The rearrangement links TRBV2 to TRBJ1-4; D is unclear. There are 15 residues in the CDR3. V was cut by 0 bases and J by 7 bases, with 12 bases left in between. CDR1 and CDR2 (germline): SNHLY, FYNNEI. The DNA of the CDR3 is TGTGCCAGCAGTGAAGCGGGCCGGTTGACTGAAAAACTGTTTTTT. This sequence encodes CASSEAGRLTEKLFF.

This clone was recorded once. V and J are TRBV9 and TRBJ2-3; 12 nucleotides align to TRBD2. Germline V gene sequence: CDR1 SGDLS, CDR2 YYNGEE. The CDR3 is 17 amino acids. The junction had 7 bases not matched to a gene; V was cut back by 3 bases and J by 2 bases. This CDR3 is CASSALGLAGSTDTQYF. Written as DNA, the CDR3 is TGTGCCAGCAGCGCCCTCGGACTAGCGGGATCCACAGATACGCAGTATTTT.

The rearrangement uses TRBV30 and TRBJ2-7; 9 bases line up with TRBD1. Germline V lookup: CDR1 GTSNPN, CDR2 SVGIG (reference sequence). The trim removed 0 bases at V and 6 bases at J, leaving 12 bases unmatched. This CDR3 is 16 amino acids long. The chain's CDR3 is CAWSVLPGQGLGEQYF. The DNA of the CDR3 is TGTGCCTGGAGTGTGCTACCGGGACAGGGTTTGGGCGAGCAGTACTTC.

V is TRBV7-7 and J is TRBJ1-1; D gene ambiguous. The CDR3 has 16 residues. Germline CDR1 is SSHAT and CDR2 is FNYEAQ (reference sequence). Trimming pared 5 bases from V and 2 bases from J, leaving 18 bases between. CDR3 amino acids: CASSPLLGRTNTEAFF. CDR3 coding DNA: TGTGCCAGCAGCCCCCTTTTGGGCAGAACCAACACTGAAGCTTTCTTT.

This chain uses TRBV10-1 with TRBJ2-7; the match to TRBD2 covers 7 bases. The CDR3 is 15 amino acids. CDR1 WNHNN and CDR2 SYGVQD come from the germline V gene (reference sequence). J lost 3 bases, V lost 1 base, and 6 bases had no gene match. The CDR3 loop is CASSEWGGVVYEQYF. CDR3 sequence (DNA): TGCGCCAGCAGTGAGTGGGGGGGAGTAGTCTACGAGCAGTACTTC.

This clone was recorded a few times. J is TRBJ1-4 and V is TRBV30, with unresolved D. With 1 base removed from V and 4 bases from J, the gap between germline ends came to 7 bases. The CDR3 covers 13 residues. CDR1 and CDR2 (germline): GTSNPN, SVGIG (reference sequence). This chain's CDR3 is CAWSGAFNEKLFF. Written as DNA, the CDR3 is TGTGCCTGGAGTGGGGCCTTTAATGAAAAACTGTTTTTT. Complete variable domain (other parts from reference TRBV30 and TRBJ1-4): SQTIHQWPATLVQPVGSPLSLECTVEGTSNPNLYWYRQAAGRGLQLLFYSVGIGQISSEVPQNLSASRPQDRQFILSSKKLLLSDSGFYLCAWSGAFNEKLFFGSGTQLSVL.

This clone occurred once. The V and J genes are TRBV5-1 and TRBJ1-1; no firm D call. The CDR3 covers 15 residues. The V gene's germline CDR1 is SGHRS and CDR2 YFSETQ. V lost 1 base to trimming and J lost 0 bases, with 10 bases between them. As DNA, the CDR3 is TGCGCCAGCAGCTTGTTCTCAGATATGAACACTGAAGCTTTCTTT. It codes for CASSLFSDMNTEAFF.

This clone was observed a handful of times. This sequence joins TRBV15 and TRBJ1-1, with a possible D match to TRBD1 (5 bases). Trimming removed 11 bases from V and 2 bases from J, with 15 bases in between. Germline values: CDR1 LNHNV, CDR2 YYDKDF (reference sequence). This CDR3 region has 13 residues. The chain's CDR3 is CASQKTVNTEAFF. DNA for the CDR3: TGTGCCTCCCAAAAGACAGTCAACACTGAAGCTTTCTTT. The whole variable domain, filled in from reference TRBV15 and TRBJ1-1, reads DAMVIQNPRYQVTQFGKPVTLSCSQTLNHNVMYWYQQKSSQAPKLLFHYYDKDFNNEADTPDNFQSRRPNTSFCFLDIRSPGLGDTAMYLCASQKTVNTEAFFGQGTRLTVV.

As DNA, the CDR3 is TGTGCCAGCAGCTTATATATAGGAGGTTCTGGAAACACCATATATTTT. Translated, it gives CASSLYIGGSGNTIYF. The rearrangement uses TRBV7-2 and TRBJ1-3; D is uncertain. CDR1 and CDR2 (germline): SGHTA, FQGNSA. The CDR3 spans 16 residues. The V end lost 2 bases, the J end lost 1 base, and 12 bases lay between the germline ends.

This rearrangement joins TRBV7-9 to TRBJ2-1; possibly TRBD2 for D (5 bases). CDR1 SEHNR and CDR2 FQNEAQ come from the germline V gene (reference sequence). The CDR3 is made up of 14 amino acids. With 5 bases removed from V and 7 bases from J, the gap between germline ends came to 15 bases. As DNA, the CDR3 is TGTGCCAGCAGCCCCCCCGGACTCTCGAATGAGCAGTTCTTC. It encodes CASSPPGLSNEQFF.

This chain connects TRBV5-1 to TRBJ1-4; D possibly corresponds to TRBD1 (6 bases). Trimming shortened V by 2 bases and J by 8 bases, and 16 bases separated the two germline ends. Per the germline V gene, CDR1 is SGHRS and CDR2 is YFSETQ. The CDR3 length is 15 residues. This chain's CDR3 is CASSLYLQGAEKLFF. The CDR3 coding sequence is TGCGCCAGCAGCTTATACCTACAGGGAGCGGAAAAACTGTTTTTT.

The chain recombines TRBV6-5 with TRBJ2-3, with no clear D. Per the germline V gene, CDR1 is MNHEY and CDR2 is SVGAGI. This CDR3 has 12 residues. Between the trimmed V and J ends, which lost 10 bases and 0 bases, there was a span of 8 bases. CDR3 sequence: CATRSSTDTQYF. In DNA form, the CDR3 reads TGTGCCACCCGGAGCAGCACAGATACGCAGTATTTT.

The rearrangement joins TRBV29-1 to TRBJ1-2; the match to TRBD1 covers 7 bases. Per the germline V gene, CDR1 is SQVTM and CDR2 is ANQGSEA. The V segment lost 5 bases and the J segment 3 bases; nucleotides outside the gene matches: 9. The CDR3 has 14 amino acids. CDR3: CSVKPRQGDYGYTF. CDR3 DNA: TGCAGCGTTAAGCCCCGACAGGGTGACTATGGCTACACCTTC.

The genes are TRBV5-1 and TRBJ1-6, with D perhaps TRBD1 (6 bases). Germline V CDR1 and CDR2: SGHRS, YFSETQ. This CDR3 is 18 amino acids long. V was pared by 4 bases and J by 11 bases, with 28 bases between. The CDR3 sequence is CASSPSPGTPIGWTPLHF. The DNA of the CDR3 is TGCGCCAGCAGCCCGAGCCCCGGGACACCGATCGGGTGGACACCCCTCCACTTT.

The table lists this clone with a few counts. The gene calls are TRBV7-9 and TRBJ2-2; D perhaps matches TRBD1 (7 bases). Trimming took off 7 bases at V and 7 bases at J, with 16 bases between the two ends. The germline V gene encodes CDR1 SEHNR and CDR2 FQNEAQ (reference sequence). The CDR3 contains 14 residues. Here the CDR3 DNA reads TGTGCCAGCAACCCGACAGGGACTGACGGGGAGCTGTTTTTT. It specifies CASNPTGTDGELFF.

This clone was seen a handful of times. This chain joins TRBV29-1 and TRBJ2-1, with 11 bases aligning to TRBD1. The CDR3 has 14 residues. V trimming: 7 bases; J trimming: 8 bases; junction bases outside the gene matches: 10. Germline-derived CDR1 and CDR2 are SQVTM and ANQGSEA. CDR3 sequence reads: CSARDRGSIHEQFF. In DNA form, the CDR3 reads TGCAGCGCCCGGGACAGGGGGTCGATACATGAGCAGTTCTTC.